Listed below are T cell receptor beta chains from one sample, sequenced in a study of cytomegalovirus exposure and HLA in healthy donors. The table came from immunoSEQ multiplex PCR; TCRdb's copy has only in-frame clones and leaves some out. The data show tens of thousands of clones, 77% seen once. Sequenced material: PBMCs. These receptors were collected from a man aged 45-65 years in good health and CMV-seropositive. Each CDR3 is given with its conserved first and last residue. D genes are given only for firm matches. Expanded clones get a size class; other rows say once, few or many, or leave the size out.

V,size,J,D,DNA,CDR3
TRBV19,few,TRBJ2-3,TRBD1,TGTGCCAGCCTTAGGACAGGAACAGATACGCAGTATTTT,CASLRTGTDTQYF
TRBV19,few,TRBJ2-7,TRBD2,TGTGCCAGTAGTCTCTTAGCGGGAGGATCGGGGGAGCAGTACTTC,CASSLLAGGSGEQYF
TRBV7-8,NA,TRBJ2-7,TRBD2,TGTGCCAGCAGCCGTGAACTAGCGGGAGGGTACGAGCAGTACTTC,CASSRELAGGYEQYF
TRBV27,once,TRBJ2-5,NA,TGTGCCAGCAGTTCCCCACTCGTTCGAGAGACCCAGTACTTC,CASSSPLVRETQYF
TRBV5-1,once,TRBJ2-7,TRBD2,TGCGCCAGCAGGGGGGGGATTGGGCCATCCTACGAGCAGTACTTC,CASRGGIGPSYEQYF
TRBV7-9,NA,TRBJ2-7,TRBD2,TGTTCCACCATACTCCCCCACATCGGGACTAGCGGGAACTACGAGCAGTACTTC,CSTILPHIGTSGNYEQYF
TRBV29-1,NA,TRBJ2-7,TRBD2,TGCAGTCATCGAACGGGAGGGCCGATAGACGAGCAGTACTTC,CSHRTGGPIDEQYF
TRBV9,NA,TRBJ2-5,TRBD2,TGTGCCAGCAGTATGGTAGCGGGAGTCACAGAGACCCAGTACTTC,CASSMVAGVTETQYF
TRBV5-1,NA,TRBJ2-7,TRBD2,TGCGCCAGCAGCCCAAGTGGGACTAGCGGGCCCACCGAGCAGTACTTC,CASSPSGTSGPTEQYF
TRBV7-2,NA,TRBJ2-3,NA,TGTGCCAGCAGCTTAGTGGCAGGGGAAGCAGATACGCAGTATTTT,CASSLVAGEADTQYF
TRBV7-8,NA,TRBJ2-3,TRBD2,TGTGCCAGCAGCTTAGGGCTAGCGGGCACAGATACGCAGTATTTT,CASSLGLAGTDTQYF
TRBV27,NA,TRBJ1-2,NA,TGTGCCAGCTGGGCCGCGGGGGGGGCGAACTATGGCTACACCTTC,CASWAAGGANYGYTF
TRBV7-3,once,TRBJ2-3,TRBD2,TGTGCCAGCAATATGGGGACTAGTGCAGATACGCAGTATTTT,CASNMGTSADTQYF
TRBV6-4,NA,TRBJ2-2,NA,TGTGCCAGCAGTGACCCGCCGTCTCCGGGGATTTACACCGGGGAGCTGTTTTTT,CASSDPPSPGIYTGELFF
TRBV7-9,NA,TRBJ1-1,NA,TGTTCCAGCAGCTTGCGAGGCACAGGGCAAACGGGGAACACTGAAGCTTTCTTT,CSSSLRGTGQTGNTEAFF
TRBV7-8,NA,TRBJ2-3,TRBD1,TGTGCCAGCAGCCATCCCAGACAGGGAAGGACGGCAGATACGCAGTATTTT,CASSHPRQGRTADTQYF
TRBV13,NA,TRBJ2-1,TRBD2,TGTGCCAGCAGCTTAGAAACGGGAGGGCGGGGTGAGCAGTTCTTC,CASSLETGGRGEQFF
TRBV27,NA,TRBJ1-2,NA,TGTGCCAGCAGACCTCGCGAACAGGGCTCTTGGGGCTACACCTTC,CASRPREQGSWGYTF
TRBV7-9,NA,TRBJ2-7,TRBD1,TGTTCCAGCAGCTTCGGACAGGGAGGCCACGAGCAGTACTTC,CSSSFGQGGHEQYF
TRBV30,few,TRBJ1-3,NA,TGTGCCTGGAGTGTAGGGACTGGTGGAAACACCATATATTTT,CAWSVGTGGNTIYF
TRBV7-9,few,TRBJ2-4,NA,TGTTCCAGCAGCCTGCACAGGGATGGTTTGCACTTC,CSSSLHRDGLHF
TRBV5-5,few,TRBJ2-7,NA,TGTGCCAGCAGCTCCCAGGGTTACTACGAGCAGTACTTC,CASSSQGYYEQYF
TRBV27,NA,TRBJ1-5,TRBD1,TGTGCCAGCAGTCCCGGGGACAGCTCGCAGCCCCAGCATTTT,CASSPGDSSQPQHF
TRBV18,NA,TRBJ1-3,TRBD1,TGTGCCAGCTCACCCCCGACAGGGTCCTCTGGAAACACCATATATTTT,CASSPPTGSSGNTIYF
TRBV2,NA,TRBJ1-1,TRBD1,TGTGCCAGCACCCGACAGGGGATGCGGACCACTGAAGCTTTCTTT,CASTRQGMRTTEAFF
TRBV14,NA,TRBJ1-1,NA,TGTGCCAGCAGCCAAGTGACCCAGGGCTGGAACACTGAAGCTTTCTTT,CASSQVTQGWNTEAFF
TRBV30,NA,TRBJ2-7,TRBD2,TGTGCCTGGGGACTAGCGGACTACGAGCAGTACTTC,CAWGLADYEQYF